The rows below give T cell receptor beta chains drawn from one sample of a study of blood T cell repertoires in COVID-19. The repertoire was sequenced with immunoSEQ multiplex PCR; TCRdb's copy has only in-frame clones and lacks some. The profile shows some 240,000 clones, 80% to 90% of them singletons. Sequenced input: PBMCs or T cells enriched from blood (not recorded which). The receptors derive from a woman in her 40s who had been exposed to COVID-19. Each CDR3 is given with its conserved first and last residue. The D gene is left open where the match is weak. Expanded clones get a size class; other rows say once, few or many, or leave the size out.

. . TRBJ1-2 TRBV6-5 TGTGCCAGCAGTCACAGGGAGAGCGGCTACACCTTC CASSHRESGYTF
TRBD1 . TRBJ1-2 TRBV7-3 TGTGCCAGCAGCCCAGCGGGACAGGGGAATCCCTATGGCTACACCTTC CASSPAGQGNPYGYTF
. once TRBJ2-2 TRBV7-2 TGTGCCAGCAGCCCTAACACCGGGGAGCTGTTTTTT CASSPNTGELFF
. . TRBJ2-7 TRBV12-3/TRBV12-4 TGTGCCAGCTCTACCCAGCGGGTCTACGAGCAGTACTTC CASSTQRVYEQYF
. . TRBJ2-5 TRBV19 TGTGCCAGTAGTAAGGAATCGGGGTTCCAAGAGACCCAGTACTTC CASSKESGFQETQYF
. . TRBJ1-3 TRBV18 TGTGCCAGCTCACCATTCCAATCGGGGGAGGTGGCTGGAAACACCATATATTTT CASSPFQSGEVAGNTIYF
TRBD2 few TRBJ2-3 TRBV5-1 TGTGCCAGCAGCCGCAATAGCGGGAGCACAGATACGCAGTATTTT CASSRNSGSTDTQYF
. . TRBJ2-2 TRBV5-1 TGCGCCAGCAGCTTGGACCCAGAGCGACAGGATCGCACCGGGGAGCTGTTTTTT CASSLDPERQDRTGELFF
. . TRBJ1-2 TRBV28 TGTGCCAGCAGTTTAACGGGGGTATGGAACTATGGCTACACCTTC CASSLTGVWNYGYTF
TRBD1 . TRBJ1-1 TRBV6-6 TGTGCCAGCAGCCGGGACAGAGGGTCCCGGAACACTGAAGCTTTCTTT CASSRDRGSRNTEAFF
. . TRBJ1-1 TRBV30 TGTGCCTGGAACAAAGGACTTACGGTAAACACTGAAGCTTTCTTT CAWNKGLTVNTEAFF
. . TRBJ2-5 TRBV24-1 TGTGCCACCCGCTCACCCGGGAACCAAGAGACCCAGTACTTC CATRSPGNQETQYF
TRBD1 . TRBJ1-1 TRBV15 TGTGCCACCAGCAGAACAGGGGTCACTGAAGCTTTCTTT CATSRTGVTEAFF
. . TRBJ2-2 TRBV21-1 TGTGCCAGCAGCAACGCTAGCGGGAGGGCCACCGGGGAGCTGTTTTTT CASSNASGRATGELFF
. . TRBJ2-5 TRBV19 TGTGCCAGTAGTATACGGACGGGAGTGCGGGAGACCCAGTACTTC CASSIRTGVRETQYF
. . TRBJ1-2 TRBV15 TGTGCCACCAGCAGAGATACCGGGGTATATGGCTACACCTTC CATSRDTGVYGYTF
TRBD1 . TRBJ1-3 TRBV11-2 TGTGCCAGCAGCTTGGGGACAGGGTTCTCTGGAAACACCATATATTTT CASSLGTGFSGNTIYF
TRBD1 . TRBJ2-5 TRBV28 TGTGCCAGCAGTTTACTCCAGGGGGCGACCCAGTACTTC CASSLLQGATQYF
. . TRBJ2-7 TRBV28 TGTGCCAGCAGTTTATCGCCGCAGGGAATTCTCTACGAGCAGTACTTC CASSLSPQGILYEQYF
. . TRBJ2-1 TRBV11-3 TGTGCCAGCAGCTTAATGGGGGCAGATGAGCAGTTCTTC CASSLMGADEQFF